One sample yielded the 10 T cell receptor beta chains listed below, sequenced in a study of response to subunit inactivated influenza vaccine. TCRdb re-analysed the RT-PCR reads in MiXCR, keeping a single row per CDR3 protein. The sample yields around 750,000 distinct CDR3 sequences, over 20% seen once. The material was PBMCs from blood, obtained around 5 days after vaccination. These receptors came from a man between 50 and 59 years old who received an inactivated influenza vaccine.

The V and J genes are TRBV7-7 and TRBJ2-1, with 7 bases identical to TRBD2. CDR1 and CDR2 (germline): SSHAT, FNYEAQ (reference sequence). This CDR3 is 14 amino acids long. With 5 bases clipped from V and 10 bases from J, the junction kept 11 bases outside the gene matches. The CDR3 sequence: CASSQRDSFTEQFF. The CDR3 nucleotides read TGTGCCAGCAGCCAGCGGGACTCATTTACAGAGCAGTTCTTC.

This clonotype was counted many times. This rearrangement joins TRBV7-2 to TRBJ1-2; 7 nucleotides agree with TRBD1. The junction had 16 bases not matched to a gene; V was cut back by 4 bases and J by 8 bases. Germline V gene sequence: CDR1 SGHTA, CDR2 FQGNSA. The CDR3 totals 16 residues. This CDR3 reads CASSYSKGGLRGGYTF. In DNA form, the CDR3 reads TGTGCCAGCAGCTATTCCAAAGGGGGCCTAAGGGGGGGCTACACCTTC.

This clonotype was seen repeatedly, ten times or more. The rearrangement uses TRBV12-3 or TRBV12-4 and TRBJ1-1; no clear D gene. Trimming removed 6 bases from V and 2 bases from J, with 7 bases in between. The CDR3 runs 12 residues. DNA for the CDR3: TGTGCCAGCAGCTCCTCCAACACTGAAGCTTTCTTT. It translates to CASSSSNTEAFF.

This clonotype has more than one count but fewer than ten. The chain links TRBV11-1 to TRBJ2-6; D is possibly TRBD1 or TRBD2 (6 bases each). The CDR3 loop spans 18 amino acids. The V gene's germline CDR1 is SGHAT and CDR2 FQDESV (reference sequence). Trimming left V 3 bases short and J 5 bases short, with 20 bases between. This CDR3 reads CASSFTWSGARRANVLTF. CDR3 in DNA: TGTGCCAGCAGCTTCACCTGGTCGGGGGCCCGGAGGGCCAACGTCCTGACTTTC.

The chain carries TRBV5-5 and TRBJ2-2; D is uncertain. Germline-derived CDR1 and CDR2 are SGHKS and YYEKEE (reference sequence). CDR3 size: 12 residues. Trimming left V 4 bases short and J 1 base short, with 2 bases between. CDR3 residues: CASSVNTGELFF. CDR3 coding DNA: TGTGCCAGCAGCGTGAACACCGGGGAGCTGTTTTTT.

The CDR3 coding sequence is TGCAGTGCTACCCTCCCGGTATCAGGGGCCGTTTACAATGAGCAGTTCTTC. Protein: CSATLPVSGAVYNEQFF. J is TRBJ2-1 and V is TRBV20-1; D is perhaps TRBD1 (6 bases). With 4 bases removed from V and 4 bases from J, the gap between germline ends came to 23 bases. The CDR3 consists of 17 residues. In germline, CDR1 is DFQATT, CDR2 SNEGSKA (reference sequence).

This chain joins TRBV20-1 and TRBJ1-2; no definite D call. The CDR3 totals 10 residues. Germline CDR1 and CDR2: DFQATT and SNEGSKA (reference sequence). V lost 7 bases, J lost 4 bases, and 7 bases lay in between. The CDR3 region has the DNA TGCAGTGAACGGAGCTATGGCTACACCTTC. It yields the protein CSERSYGYTF.

V is TRBV20-1 and J is TRBJ2-1, with TRBD1 matching over 12 bases. The germline V gene has CDR1 DFQATT and CDR2 SNEGSKA (reference sequence). V dropped 0 bases and J dropped 10; count of bases not matched to a gene: 4. The CDR3 consists of 14 residues. CDR3 nucleotides: TGCAGTGCTAGAGATGGGACAGGGGGCAGCGAGCAGTTCTTC. As protein: CSARDGTGGSEQFF.

The DNA of the CDR3 is TGCAGTGCTAGAGATCCGAGGACAGGAGTCTACGAGCAGTACTTC. Protein product: CSARDPRTGVYEQYF. V is TRBV20-1 and J is TRBJ2-7, with 7 bases fitting TRBD1. V lost 0 bases to trimming and J lost 3 bases; unmatched junction nucleotides: 8. This CDR3 spans 15 amino acids. Germline loops: CDR1 DFQATT, CDR2 SNEGSKA (reference sequence).

The chain couples TRBV20-1 to TRBJ1-6, with D tentatively TRBD1 (5 bases). Per germline, CDR1 DFQATT and CDR2 SNEGSKA (reference sequence). Trimming removed 3 bases at V and 10 bases at J, with 13 bases between. The length of the CDR3 is 13 residues. The CDR3 sequence is CSARPTVNSPLHF. CDR3 bases: TGCAGTGCTAGGCCGACAGTTAACTCACCCCTCCACTTT.